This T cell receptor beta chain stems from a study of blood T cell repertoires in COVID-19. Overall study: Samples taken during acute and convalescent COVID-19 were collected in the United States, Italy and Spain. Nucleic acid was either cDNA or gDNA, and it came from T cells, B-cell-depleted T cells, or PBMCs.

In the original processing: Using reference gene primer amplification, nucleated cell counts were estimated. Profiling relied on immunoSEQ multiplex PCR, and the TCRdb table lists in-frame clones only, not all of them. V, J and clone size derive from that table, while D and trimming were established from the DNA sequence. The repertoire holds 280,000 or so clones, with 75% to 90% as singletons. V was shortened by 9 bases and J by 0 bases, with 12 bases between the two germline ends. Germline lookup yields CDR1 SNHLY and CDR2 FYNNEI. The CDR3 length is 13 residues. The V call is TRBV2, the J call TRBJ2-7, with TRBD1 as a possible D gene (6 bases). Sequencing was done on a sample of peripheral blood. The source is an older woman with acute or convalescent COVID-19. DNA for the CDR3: TGTGCCAGTTCACAGGGAAACTCCTACGAGCAGTACTTC. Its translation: CASSQGNSYEQYF.